Presented here are 10 T cell receptor beta chains from one specimen sequenced in a study of blood T cell repertoires in COVID-19. The data were produced by immunoSEQ multiplex PCR, yet TCRdb's version contains in-frame clones alone and is incomplete. This sample has 300,000 to 450,000 clones; around 87% occur once, and the top ten carry about 2.1%. Sequences were obtained from peripheral blood. The source of these receptors is a woman aged 55-75 years with COVID-19, enrolled during active disease.

In this sample, this clone turned up a few times. This chain joins TRBV28 and TRBJ1-1; 10 bases agree with TRBD1. The trim removed 2 bases at V and 4 bases at J, leaving 4 bases unmatched. The CDR3 is 15 amino acids. CDR1 and CDR2 from the germline V gene are MDHEN and SYDVKM. The CDR3: CASSLRRTGGTEAFF. The CDR3 bases are TGTGCCAGCAGTTTAAGGAGGACAGGGGGCACTGAAGCTTTCTTT.

This clone came up a few times. V is TRBV6-1 and J is TRBJ1-1, with D maybe TRBD1 (5 bases). V lost 4 bases and J lost 3, with 18 bases in between. The CDR3 sequence is 16 residues long. Germline V gives CDR1 MNHNS, CDR2 SASEGT. The DNA of the CDR3 is TGTGCCAGCAGTGGGCAAGGGGCCCCGGGGGACACTGAAGCTTTCTTT. Protein sequence: CASSGQGAPGDTEAFF.

The chain carries TRBV2 and TRBJ2-4; possible D gene TRBD2, 5 bases. In germline, CDR1 is SNHLY, CDR2 FYNNEI. Trimming stripped 4 bases from V and 8 bases from J, with 9 bases between. This CDR3 has 12 residues. In DNA, the CDR3 is TGTGCCAGCAGTGTTACCGGGGACATTCAGTACTTC. It encodes CASSVTGDIQYF.

The chain recombines TRBV5-5 with TRBJ1-2, with 9 bases identical to TRBD1. The germline V gene encodes CDR1 SGHKS and CDR2 YYEKEE (reference sequence). The V segment lost 3 bases and the J segment 8 bases; nucleotides outside the gene matches: 5. This CDR3 comprises 13 residues. The CDR3 coding sequence is TGTGCCAGCAGCTGGACAGGGGAGGGCGGCTACACCTTC. Its translation: CASSWTGEGGYTF.

This chain links TRBV9 with TRBJ2-7; D unclear. V gave up 0 bases and J gave up 6 bases, with 13 bases separating them. Germline V gives CDR1 SGDLS, CDR2 YYNGEE. The CDR3 consists of 14 residues. Written as DNA, the CDR3 is TGTGCCAGCAGCGTAGCGGTGACACTCAGCGAGCAGTACTTC. Encoded protein: CASSVAVTLSEQYF. Variable domain in full (rest from reference TRBV9 and TRBJ2-7): DSGVTQTPKHLITATGQRVTLRCSPRSGDLSVYWYQQSLDQGLQFLIQYYNGEERAKGNILERFSAQQFPDLHSELNLSSLELGDSALYFCASSVAVTLSEQYFGPGTRLTVT.

This clone has only one observation. The chain combines TRBV18 with TRBJ1-6, with D perhaps TRBD1 (5 bases). The V gene's germline CDR1 is KGHSH and CDR2 LQKENI. The CDR3 has 15 amino acids. The V and J ends lost 3 bases and 7 bases respectively, with 13 bases between them. The CDR3 reads CASSPRQSENSPLHF. CDR3 bases: TGTGCCAGCTCACCCCGACAGAGCGAGAATTCACCCCTCCACTTT.

V usage is TRBV19 and J usage is TRBJ2-1; TRBD2 aligns across 10 bases. J lost 8 bases, V lost 5 bases, and 12 bases had no gene match. The CDR3 sequence is 16 residues long. Germline V gene lookup returns CDR1 LNHDA and CDR2 SQIVND (reference sequence). The CDR3 here is CASSDRAGGPSDEQFF. The CDR3 region has the DNA TGTGCCAGTAGTGACCGAGCGGGGGGGCCATCGGATGAGCAGTTCTTC. Full variable domain (missing parts from reference TRBV19 and TRBJ2-1): DGGITQSPKYLFRKEGQNVTLSCEQNLNHDAMYWYRQDPGQGLRLIYYSQIVNDFQKGDIAEGYSVSREKKESFPLTVTSAQKNPTAFYLCASSDRAGGPSDEQFFGPGTRLTVL.

The chain has TRBV29-1 and TRBJ1-2; 7 nucleotides agree with TRBD1. The V and J ends lost 0 bases and 8 bases, in that order; junction bases with no gene match: 3. Per germline, CDR1 SQVTM and CDR2 ANQGSEA. CDR3 size: 12 residues. The CDR3 bases are TGCAGCGTTGAAGAAGGGGGCGGCGGCTACACCTTC. As protein: CSVEEGGGGYTF. The full variable domain, its missing parts supplied by reference TRBV29-1 and TRBJ1-2, is SAVISQKPSRDICQRGTSLTIQCQVDSQVTMMFWYRQQPGQSLTLIATANQGSEATYESGFVIDKFPISRPNLTFSTLTVSNMSPEDSSIYLCSVEEGGGGYTFGSGTRLTVV.

V usage is TRBV30 and J usage is TRBJ2-6; TRBD1 matches at 7 bases. V trimming: 0 bases; J trimming: 0 bases; junction bases outside the gene matches: 5. Germline CDR1 GTSNPN, CDR2 SVGIG (reference sequence). The CDR3 runs 17 residues. CDR3 in amino acids: CAWSVLRTGSGANVLTF. CDR3 coding DNA: TGTGCCTGGAGTGTACTTAGGACAGGCTCTGGGGCCAACGTCCTGACTTTC.

The chain links TRBV7-7 to TRBJ2-7; D may be TRBD1 (6 bases). Germline assignment: CDR1 SSHAT and CDR2 FNYEAQ (reference sequence). V was pared by 5 bases and J by 1 base, with 15 bases between. The CDR3 runs to 15 residues. The CDR3 loop reads CASSLDRPKSYEQYF. CDR3 sequence (DNA): TGTGCCAGCAGCCTTGACAGGCCGAAATCCTACGAGCAGTACTTC.